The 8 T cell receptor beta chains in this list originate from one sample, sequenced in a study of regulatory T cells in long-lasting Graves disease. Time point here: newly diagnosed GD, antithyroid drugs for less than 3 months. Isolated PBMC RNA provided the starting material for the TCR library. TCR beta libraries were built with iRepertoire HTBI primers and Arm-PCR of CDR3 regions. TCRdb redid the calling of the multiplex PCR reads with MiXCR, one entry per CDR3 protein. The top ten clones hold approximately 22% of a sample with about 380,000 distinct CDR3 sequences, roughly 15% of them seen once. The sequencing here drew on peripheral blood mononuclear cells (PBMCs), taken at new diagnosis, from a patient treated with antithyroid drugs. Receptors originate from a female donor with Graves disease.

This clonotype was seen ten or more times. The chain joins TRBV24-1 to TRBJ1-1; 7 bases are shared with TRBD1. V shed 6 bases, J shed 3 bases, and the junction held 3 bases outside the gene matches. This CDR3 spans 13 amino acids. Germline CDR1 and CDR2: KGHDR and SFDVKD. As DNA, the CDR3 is TGTGCCACCAGTCTGACAGGGTACACTGAAGCTTTCTTT. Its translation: CATSLTGYTEAFF.

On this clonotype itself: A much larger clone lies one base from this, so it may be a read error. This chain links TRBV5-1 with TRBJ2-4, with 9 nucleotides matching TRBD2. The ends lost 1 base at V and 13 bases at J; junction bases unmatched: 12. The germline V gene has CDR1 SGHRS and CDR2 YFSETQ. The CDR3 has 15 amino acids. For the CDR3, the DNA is TGCGCCAGCAGCTTGTGGCTAGCGGGAAGCAATGAGCAGTACTTC. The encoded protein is CASSLWLAGSNEQYF.

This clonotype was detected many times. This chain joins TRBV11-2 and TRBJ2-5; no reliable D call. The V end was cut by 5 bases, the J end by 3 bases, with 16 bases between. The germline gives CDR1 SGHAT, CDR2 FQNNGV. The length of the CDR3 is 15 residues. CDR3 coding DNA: TGTGCCAGCAGCCAGATAGAGTCCAGAGAAGAGACCCAGTACTTC. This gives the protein CASSQIESREETQYF.

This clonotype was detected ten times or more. The CDR3 loop is CSARGGYTF. The CDR3 bases are TGCAGTGCTAGAGGTGGCTACACCTTC. The rearrangement joins TRBV20-1 to TRBJ1-2, with D unclear. This CDR3 comprises 9 residues. Germline CDR1 reads DFQATT; CDR2 reads SNEGSKA (reference sequence). The V and J ends lost 1 base and 7 bases respectively, with 1 base between them.

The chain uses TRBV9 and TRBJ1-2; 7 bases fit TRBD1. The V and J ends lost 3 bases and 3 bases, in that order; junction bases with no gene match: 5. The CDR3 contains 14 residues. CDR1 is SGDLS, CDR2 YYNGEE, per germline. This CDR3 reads CASSGQGLDYGYTF. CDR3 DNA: TGTGCCAGCAGCGGACAGGGTTTGGACTATGGCTACACCTTC.

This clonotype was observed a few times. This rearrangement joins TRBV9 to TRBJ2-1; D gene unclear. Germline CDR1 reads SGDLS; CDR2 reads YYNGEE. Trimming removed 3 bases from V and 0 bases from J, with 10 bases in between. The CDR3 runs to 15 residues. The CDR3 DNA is TGTGCCAGCAGCGACGACCTAAGCTCCTACAATGAGCAGTTCTTC. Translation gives CASSDDLSSYNEQFF.

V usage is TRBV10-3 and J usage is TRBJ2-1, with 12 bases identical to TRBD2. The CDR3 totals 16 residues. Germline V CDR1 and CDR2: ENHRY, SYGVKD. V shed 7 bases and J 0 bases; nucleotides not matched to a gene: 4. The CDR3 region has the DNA TGTGCCATCATGCCGACTAGCGGGAGCTCCTACAATGAGCAGTTCTTC. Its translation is CAIMPTSGSSYNEQFF.

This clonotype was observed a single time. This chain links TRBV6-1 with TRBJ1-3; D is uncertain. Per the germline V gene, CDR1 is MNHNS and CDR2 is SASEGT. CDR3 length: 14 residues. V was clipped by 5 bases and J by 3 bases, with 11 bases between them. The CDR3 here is CASSLLEIGNTIYF. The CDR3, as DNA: TGTGCCAGCAGTCTGTTGGAAATTGGAAACACCATATATTTT.